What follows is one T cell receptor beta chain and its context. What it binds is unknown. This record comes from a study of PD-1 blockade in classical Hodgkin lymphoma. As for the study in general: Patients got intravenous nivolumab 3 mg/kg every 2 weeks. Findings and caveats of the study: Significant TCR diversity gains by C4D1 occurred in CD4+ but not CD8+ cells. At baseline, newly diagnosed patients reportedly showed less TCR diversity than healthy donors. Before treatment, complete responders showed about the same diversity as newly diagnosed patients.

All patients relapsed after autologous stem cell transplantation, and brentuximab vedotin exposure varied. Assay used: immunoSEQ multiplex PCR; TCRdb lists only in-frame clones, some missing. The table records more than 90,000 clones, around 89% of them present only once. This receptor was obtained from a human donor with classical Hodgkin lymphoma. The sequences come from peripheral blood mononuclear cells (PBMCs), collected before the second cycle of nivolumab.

CDR3 nucleotide sequence: TGTGCCTGGAGAAGAAGGGGAACCGCAGATACGCAGTATTTT. Its protein is CAWRRRGTADTQYF. This chain joins TRBV30 and TRBJ2-3, with a possible D match to TRBD1 (5 bases). CDR1 and CDR2 (germline): GTSNPN, SVGIG (reference sequence). The CDR3 has 14 amino acids. Trimming removed 3 bases at V and 4 bases at J, with 14 bases between.